This T cell receptor beta chain was profiled in a study of blood T cell repertoires in COVID-19. The overall study: Some COVID-19 samples were acute and others convalescent; all came from the United States, Italy and Spain.

This CDR3 has 15 residues. The germline V gene encodes CDR1 SGHTS and CDR2 YDEGEE. V lost 0 bases to trimming and J lost 5 bases; unmatched junction nucleotides: 5. Membership in each cohort depended on participant-reported clinical history. Recovery among Cohort 3 donors was established by two negative PCRs, clearance, or symptom resolution. Authors' data handling: Counts of nucleated cells, estimated from reference gene primer amplification, were obtained. The method was immunoSEQ multiplex PCR; TCRdb's version includes in-frame clones alone and lacks a portion of them. V and J calls and clone size follow that table, whereas D and trimming were derived from the DNA. Seen here are over 250,000 clones, about 87% observed once, and the top ten hold under 5.5%.

The TCR comes from a woman aged 30 to 39 who had recovered from COVID-19. The sequenced sample consisted of PBMCs or T cells enriched from blood (not recorded which). V usage is TRBV5-8 and J usage is TRBJ1-5; 7 positions match TRBD1. The CDR3 spells CASSLAPGQHQPQHF. The CDR3 DNA sequence: TGTGCCAGCAGCTTGGCCCCGGGACAGCATCAGCCCCAGCATTTT.